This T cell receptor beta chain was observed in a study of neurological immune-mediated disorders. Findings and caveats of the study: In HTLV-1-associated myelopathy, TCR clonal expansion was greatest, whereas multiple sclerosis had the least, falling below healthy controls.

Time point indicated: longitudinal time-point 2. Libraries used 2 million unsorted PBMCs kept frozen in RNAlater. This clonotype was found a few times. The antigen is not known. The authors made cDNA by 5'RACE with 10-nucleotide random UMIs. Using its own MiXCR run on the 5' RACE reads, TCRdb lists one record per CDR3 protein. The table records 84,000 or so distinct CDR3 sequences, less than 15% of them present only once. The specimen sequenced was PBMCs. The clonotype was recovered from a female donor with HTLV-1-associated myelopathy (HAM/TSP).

CDR3 sequence reads: CASSFTGVPGQETQYF. CDR3 DNA sequence: TGCGCCAGCAGCTTTACGGGGGTCCCAGGCCAAGAGACCCAGTACTTC. The gene calls are TRBV5-1 and TRBJ2-5; perhaps TRBD2 as D (6 bases). Trimming pared 2 bases from V and 1 base from J, leaving 15 bases between. The CDR3 totals 16 residues. Germline loops: CDR1 SGHRS, CDR2 YFSETQ.